The sequence of this TCR beta chain was determined in a study of T cell changes during pregnancy in multiple sclerosis (dated by TCRdb to between 2019 and 2020). For the wider study: The study examined how the T cell repertoire changed over the course of pregnancy in women with multiple sclerosis.

The method behind the library was the immunoSEQ multiplex PCR assay. This is the immuneACCESS table as TCRdb keeps it, with only in-frame sequences that have V and J called. A part of the clones is gone; compared with another copy, unresolved V genes explain less than half, and the rest is unexplained. For this sample there are about 35,000 clones; about 90% appear just once. Roughly 3.5% of the sample comes from the top ten. V loses 7 bases of germline sequence and J loses 2 bases, and the interval between the two ends is 17 bases. CDR1 MNHEY and CDR2 SVGAGI are derived from the germline V gene. Measured from the cysteine to the phenylalanine, the CDR3 is 15 residues long. CDR3 DNA only is kept here, 45 bases in frame from base 1. With respect to this clone: The antigen it recognizes is unknown. Base-call qualities are not available, and no considerably larger clone is one nucleotide away.

The material was CD8+ T cells from peripheral blood mononuclear cells, obtained in the third trimester of pregnancy. This chain is built from TRBV6-5 and TRBJ2-5; TRBD1 is perhaps the D gene, given 6 matching bases. The source is a female donor with multiple sclerosis, enrolled in a pregnancy study. The CDR3 amino acid sequence is: CASKLSRGGQETQYF. The DNA sequence is TGTGCCAGCAAGCTCTCCAGAGGGGGTCAAGAGACCCAGTACTTC.